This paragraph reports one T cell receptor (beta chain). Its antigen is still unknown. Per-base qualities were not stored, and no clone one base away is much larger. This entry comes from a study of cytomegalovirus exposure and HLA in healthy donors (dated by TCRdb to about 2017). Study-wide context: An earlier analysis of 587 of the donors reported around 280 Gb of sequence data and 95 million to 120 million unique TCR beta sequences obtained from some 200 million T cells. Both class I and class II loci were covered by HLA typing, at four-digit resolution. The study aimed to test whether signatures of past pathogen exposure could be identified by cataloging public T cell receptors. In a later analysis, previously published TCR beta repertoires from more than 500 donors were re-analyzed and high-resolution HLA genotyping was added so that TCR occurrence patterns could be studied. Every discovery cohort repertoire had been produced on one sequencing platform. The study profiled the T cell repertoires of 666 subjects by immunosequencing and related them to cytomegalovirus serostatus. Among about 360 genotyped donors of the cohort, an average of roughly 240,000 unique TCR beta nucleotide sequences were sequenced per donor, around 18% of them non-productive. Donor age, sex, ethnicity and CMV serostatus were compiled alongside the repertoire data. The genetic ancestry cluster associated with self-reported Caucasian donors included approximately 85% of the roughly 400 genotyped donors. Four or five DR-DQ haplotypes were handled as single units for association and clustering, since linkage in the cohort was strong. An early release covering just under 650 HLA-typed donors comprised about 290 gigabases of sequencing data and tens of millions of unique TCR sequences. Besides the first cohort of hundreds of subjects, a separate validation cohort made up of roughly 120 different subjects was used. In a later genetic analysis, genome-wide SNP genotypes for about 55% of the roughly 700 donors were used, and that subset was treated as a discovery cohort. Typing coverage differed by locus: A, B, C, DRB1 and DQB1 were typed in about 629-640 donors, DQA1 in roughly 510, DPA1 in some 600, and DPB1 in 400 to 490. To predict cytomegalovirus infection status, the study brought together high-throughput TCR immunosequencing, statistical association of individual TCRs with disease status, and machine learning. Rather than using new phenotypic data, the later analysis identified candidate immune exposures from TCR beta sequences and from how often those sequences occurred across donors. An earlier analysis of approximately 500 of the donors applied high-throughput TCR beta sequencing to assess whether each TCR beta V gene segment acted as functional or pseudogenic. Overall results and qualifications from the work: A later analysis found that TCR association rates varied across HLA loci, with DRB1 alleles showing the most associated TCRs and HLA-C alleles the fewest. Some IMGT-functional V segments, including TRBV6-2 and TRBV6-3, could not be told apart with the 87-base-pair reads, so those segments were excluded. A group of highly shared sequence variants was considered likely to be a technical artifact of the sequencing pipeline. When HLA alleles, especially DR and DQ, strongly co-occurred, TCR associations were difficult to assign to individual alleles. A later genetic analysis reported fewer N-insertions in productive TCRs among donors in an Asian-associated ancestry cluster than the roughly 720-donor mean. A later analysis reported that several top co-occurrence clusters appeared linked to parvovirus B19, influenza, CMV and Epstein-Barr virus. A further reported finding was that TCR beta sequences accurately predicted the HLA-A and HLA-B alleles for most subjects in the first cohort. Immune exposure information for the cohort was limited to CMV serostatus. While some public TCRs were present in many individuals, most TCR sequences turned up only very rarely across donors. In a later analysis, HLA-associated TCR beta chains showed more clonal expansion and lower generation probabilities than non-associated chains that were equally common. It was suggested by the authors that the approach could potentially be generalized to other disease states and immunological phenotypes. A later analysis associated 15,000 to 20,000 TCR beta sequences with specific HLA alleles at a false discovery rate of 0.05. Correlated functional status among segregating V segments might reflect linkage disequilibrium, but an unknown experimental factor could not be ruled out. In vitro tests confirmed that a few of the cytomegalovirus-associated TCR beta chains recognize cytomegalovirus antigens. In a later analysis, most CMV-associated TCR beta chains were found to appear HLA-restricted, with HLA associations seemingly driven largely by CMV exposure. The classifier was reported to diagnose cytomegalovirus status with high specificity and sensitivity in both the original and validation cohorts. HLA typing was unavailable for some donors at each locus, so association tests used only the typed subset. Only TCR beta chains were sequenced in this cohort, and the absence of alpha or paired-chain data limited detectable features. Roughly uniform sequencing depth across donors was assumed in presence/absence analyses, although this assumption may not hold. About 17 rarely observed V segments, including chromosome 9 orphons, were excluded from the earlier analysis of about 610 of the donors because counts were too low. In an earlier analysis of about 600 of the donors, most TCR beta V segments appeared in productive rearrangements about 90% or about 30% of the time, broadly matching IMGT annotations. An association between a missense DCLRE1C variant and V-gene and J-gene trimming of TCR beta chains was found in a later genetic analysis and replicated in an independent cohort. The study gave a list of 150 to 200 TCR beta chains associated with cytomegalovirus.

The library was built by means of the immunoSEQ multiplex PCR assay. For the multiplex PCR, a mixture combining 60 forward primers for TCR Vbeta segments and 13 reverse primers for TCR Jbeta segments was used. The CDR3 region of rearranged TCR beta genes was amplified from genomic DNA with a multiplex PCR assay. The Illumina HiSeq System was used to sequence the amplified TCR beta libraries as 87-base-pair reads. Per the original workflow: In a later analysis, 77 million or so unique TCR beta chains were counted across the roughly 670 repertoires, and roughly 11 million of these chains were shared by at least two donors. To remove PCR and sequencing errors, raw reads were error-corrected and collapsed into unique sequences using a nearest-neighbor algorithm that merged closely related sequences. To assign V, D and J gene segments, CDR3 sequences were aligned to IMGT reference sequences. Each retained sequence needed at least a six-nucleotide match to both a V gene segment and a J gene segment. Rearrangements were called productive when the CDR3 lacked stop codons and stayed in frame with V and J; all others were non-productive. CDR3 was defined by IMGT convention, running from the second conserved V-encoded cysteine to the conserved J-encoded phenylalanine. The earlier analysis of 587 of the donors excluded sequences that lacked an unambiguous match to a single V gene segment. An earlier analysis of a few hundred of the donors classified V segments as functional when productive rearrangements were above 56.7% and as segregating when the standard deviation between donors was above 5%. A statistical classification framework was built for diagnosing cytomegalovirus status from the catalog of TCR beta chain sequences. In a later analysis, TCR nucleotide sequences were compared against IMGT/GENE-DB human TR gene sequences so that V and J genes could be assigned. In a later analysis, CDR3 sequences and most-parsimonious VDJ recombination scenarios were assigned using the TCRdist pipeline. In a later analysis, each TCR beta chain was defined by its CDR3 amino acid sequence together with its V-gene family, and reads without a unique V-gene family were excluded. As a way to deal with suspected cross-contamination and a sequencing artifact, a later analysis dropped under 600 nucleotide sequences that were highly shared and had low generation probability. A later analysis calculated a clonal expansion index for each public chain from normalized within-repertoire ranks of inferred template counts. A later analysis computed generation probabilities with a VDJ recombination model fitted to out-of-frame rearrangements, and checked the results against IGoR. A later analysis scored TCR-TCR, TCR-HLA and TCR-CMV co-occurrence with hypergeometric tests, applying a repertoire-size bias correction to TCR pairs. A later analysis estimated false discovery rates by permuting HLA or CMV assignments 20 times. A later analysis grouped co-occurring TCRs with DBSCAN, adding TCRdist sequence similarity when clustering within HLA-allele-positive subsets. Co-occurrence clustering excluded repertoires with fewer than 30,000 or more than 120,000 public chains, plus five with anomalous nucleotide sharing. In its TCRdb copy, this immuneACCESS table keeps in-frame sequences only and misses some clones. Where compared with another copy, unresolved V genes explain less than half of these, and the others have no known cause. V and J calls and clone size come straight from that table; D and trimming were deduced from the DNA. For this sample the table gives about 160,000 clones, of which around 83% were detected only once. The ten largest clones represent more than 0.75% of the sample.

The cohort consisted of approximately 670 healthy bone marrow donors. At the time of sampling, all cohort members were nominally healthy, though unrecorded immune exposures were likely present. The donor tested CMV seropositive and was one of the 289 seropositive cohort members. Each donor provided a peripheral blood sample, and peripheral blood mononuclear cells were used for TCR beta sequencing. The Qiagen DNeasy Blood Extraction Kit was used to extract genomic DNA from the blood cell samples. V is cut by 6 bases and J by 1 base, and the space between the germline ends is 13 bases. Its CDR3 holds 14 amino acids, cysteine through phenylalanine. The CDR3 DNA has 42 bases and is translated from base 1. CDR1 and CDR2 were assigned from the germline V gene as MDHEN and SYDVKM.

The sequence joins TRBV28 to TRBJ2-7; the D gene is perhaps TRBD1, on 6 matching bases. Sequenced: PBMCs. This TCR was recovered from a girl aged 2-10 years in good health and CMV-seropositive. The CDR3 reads CASRIQGPSYEQYF. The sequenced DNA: TGTGCCAGCAGAATACAGGGTCCGTCCTACGAGCAGTACTTC.